One sample yielded the 10 T cell receptor beta chains listed below, sequenced in a study of Ad26.COV2.S vaccination and SARS-CoV-2 variants. Sequencing was performed with immunoSEQ multiplex PCR; in TCRdb, only in-frame clones are kept and a portion is missing. The sample has about 480,000 clones; 70% to 90% are singletons. Stated treatment: around 19 received Ad26.COV2.S at low or high dose, single or two shots; roughly five received placebo; per-sample allocation not given. Sampling happened 63 days after the first vaccine or placebo injection. This sample comprised peripheral blood, obtained in a trial of Ad26.COV2.S vaccine versus placebo. The receptors stem from a person aged 18 to 65 who received the Ad26.COV2.S COVID-19 vaccine or a placebo.

This sequence joins TRBV20-1 and TRBJ1-5; weak D call: TRBD1 (5 bases). The CDR3 is 13 residues long. Per germline, CDR1 DFQATT and CDR2 SNEGSKA (reference sequence). Trimming stripped 3 bases from V and 9 bases from J, with 15 bases between. The CDR3 reads CSASGLTGGPQHF. CDR3 coding DNA: TGCAGTGCTAGTGGGCTCACAGGAGGGCCCCAGCATTTT.

The rearrangement links TRBV27 to TRBJ2-1, with TRBD1 identical over 7 bases. Unmatched junction bases numbered 9, after V lost 6 bases and J lost 7 bases. Looked up from germline, CDR1 is MNHEY and CDR2 is SMNVEV (reference sequence). The CDR3 covers 14 residues. CDR3: CASSPSPQGNEQFF. For the CDR3, the DNA is TGTGCCAGCAGCCCCTCCCCACAGGGGAATGAGCAGTTCTTC.

The chain joins TRBV9 to TRBJ2-1; no definite D call. The CDR3 has 14 residues. Germline CDR1 reads SGDLS; CDR2 reads YYNGEE. V was cut by 0 bases and J by 4 bases, with 8 bases left in between. CDR3 DNA: TGTGCCAGCAGCGTAGAGTGGCAATACAATGAGCAGTTCTTC. Encoded protein: CASSVEWQYNEQFF.

For this clone: Other DNA sequences within the sample encode an identical CDR3. The V and J genes are TRBV3-1 (or the pseudogene TRBV3-2) and TRBJ2-5, with D unclear. The germline CDR1 and CDR2 sequences are LGHDT and YNNKEL (reference sequence). This CDR3 is built from 13 residues. Between the trimmed V and J ends, which lost 2 bases and 2 bases, there was a span of 6 bases. The CDR3 DNA reads TGTGCCAGCAGCCAATGGGGTCAAGAGACCCAGTACTTC. It is translated as CASSQWGQETQYF.

The genes are TRBV2 and TRBJ1-2; 9 nucleotides agree with TRBD1. The junction had 5 bases not matched to a gene; V was cut back by 7 bases and J by 8 bases. Germline V gene sequence: CDR1 SNHLY, CDR2 FYNNEI. This CDR3 comprises 12 residues. Here the CDR3 reads CASNRQGGGYTF. DNA for the CDR3: TGTGCCAGCAATCGACAGGGGGGCGGCTACACCTTC. Full variable domain (missing parts from reference TRBV2 and TRBJ1-2): EPEVTQTPSHQVTQMGQEVILRCVPISNHLYFYWYRQILGQKVEFLVSFYNNEISEKSEIFDDQFSVERPDGSNFTLKIRSTKLEDSAMYFCASNRQGGGYTFGSGTRLTVV.

The DNA of the CDR3 is TGTGCCAGCAGCTTAGAGGGGGGCCCTTACAATGAGCAGTTCTTC. As protein: CASSLEGGPYNEQFF. V is TRBV11-3 and J is TRBJ2-1; D tentatively fits TRBD1 or TRBD2 (6 bases each). This CDR3 spans 15 amino acids. V was pared by 0 bases and J by 4 bases, with 10 bases between. Germline V CDR1 and CDR2: SGHNT, YENEEA.

The CDR3 sequence: CASSFSSTGELFF. DNA of the CDR3: TGTGCCAGCAGCTTTAGTAGCACCGGGGAGCTGTTTTTT. This chain links TRBV7-3 with TRBJ2-2; D is uncertain. The V and J ends lost 3 bases and 4 bases respectively, with 6 bases between them. CDR3 length: 13 residues. Per germline, CDR1 SGHTA and CDR2 FQGTGA.

The gene calls are TRBV6-5 and TRBJ1-2; possibly TRBD1 for D (5 bases). Per the germline V gene, CDR1 is MNHEY and CDR2 is SVGAGI. The CDR3 is 14 residues long. V was pared by 4 bases and J by 4 bases, with 13 bases between. The CDR3, as DNA: TGTGCCAGCAGTTCTTGGGGCGAACCCTATGGCTACACCTTC. It codes for CASSSWGEPYGYTF.

The chain recombines TRBV2 with TRBJ1-5; TRBD1 is a possible D gene (6 bases). This CDR3 has 13 amino acids. In germline, CDR1 is SNHLY, CDR2 FYNNEI. V was clipped by 5 bases and J by 6 bases, with 11 bases between them. The CDR3 sequence is CASSSGVFQPQHF. CDR3 bases: TGTGCCAGCAGTTCAGGGGTTTTTCAGCCCCAGCATTTT.

The genes are TRBV4-1 and TRBJ2-5, with unresolved D. Trimming removed 1 base at V and 2 bases at J, with 14 bases between. This CDR3 has 16 amino acids. In germline, CDR1 is MGHRA, CDR2 YSYEKL. In DNA, the CDR3 is TGCGCCAGCAGCCAAGGCCTGGGCGGATTACAAGAGACCCAGTACTTC. Its translation is CASSQGLGGLQETQYF.